The sequence of this T cell receptor (beta chain) was determined in a study of cytomegalovirus exposure and HLA in healthy donors. PCR employed 60 Vbeta and 13 Jbeta primers. Method: immunoSEQ multiplex PCR; TCRdb's copy keeps in-frame clones and lacks some. Among tens of thousands of clones, 63% were seen once, and the ten largest hold less than 7.5%. The CDR3 runs 14 residues. Looked up from germline, CDR1 is MDHEN and CDR2 is SYDVKM. Points on this clone: Its cognate antigen is unknown.

Overall study results and limits: According to the study, around 150 TCR beta chains were cytomegalovirus-associated.

The chain joins TRBV28 to TRBJ2-5; TRBD1 is a possible D gene (6 bases). The tail of the sequence fits TRBJ2-7 better, so the J call may be wrong. The TCR sequence derives from a man aged 30-40 years in good health and CMV-seropositive. Sequenced input: PBMCs. The CDR3 DNA reads TGTGCCAGCAGCACTGTGGACAGAGGGCGCGAGCAGTACTTC. Translating it yields CASSTVDRGREQYF.